This T cell receptor beta chain was observed in a study of vaccination effects on CD4 cells after COVID-19. The data were produced by immunoSEQ multiplex PCR, yet TCRdb's version contains in-frame clones alone and is incomplete. The sample has under 25,000 clones, under 75% seen once. Between the trimmed V and J ends, which lost 4 bases and 2 bases, there was a span of 14 bases. There are 16 residues in the CDR3. Germline CDR1 is LGHNT and CDR2 is FRNRAP. A word on this clone: Antigen specificity is unknown.

Before any sequencing was done, the ViraFEST assay used viral peptide pools to expand antigen-specific CD4+ T cells. Culturing for ten to eleven days preceded CD4+ T cell isolation. This person caught SARS-CoV-2 sometime from March to December 2020, and PCR testing confirmed the infection. Every well got fewer than 2.5 million PBMC, which were grown with around 9.2 IU/ml IL-2 and about 9.2 ug/ml peptides. This chain connects TRBV12-5 to TRBJ2-2; D may match TRBD1 or TRBD2 (5 bases each). The sequencing used CD4+ T cells from PBMCs cultured with a peptide pool, collected before COVID-19 vaccination. This sequence originates from a human donor who had a prior SARS-CoV-2 infection. This CDR3 reads CASGSPVGTNTGELFF. The CDR3 DNA reads as TGTGCTAGTGGTTCCCCGGTGGGGACCAACACCGGGGAGCTGTTTTTT.